This TCR beta chain originates from a study of T cells in Graves' hyperthyroidism and ophthalmopathy. Overall study: Sampling of peripheral blood happened at initial diagnosis, prior to any treatment.

The germline gives CDR1 MNHEY, CDR2 SMNVEV (reference sequence). V was trimmed by 3 bases and J by 0 bases, leaving 5 bases between them. CDR3 length: 13 residues. Researchers amplified the TCR beta CDR3 regions from RNA transcripts. RT-PCR in the first round (using the HTBI primer set) targeted the TCR CDR3. TCRdb processed the multiplex PCR reads anew with MiXCR; each CDR3 protein has one entry. Of 340,000 or so distinct CDR3 sequences listed, around a sixth are singletons. The sample comprised blood. The clonotype was recovered from a woman in her 50s with Graves' hyperthyroidism. The V and J genes are TRBV27 and TRBJ1-2; D gene uncertain. CDR3 residues: CASSFGANYGYTF. The CDR3 DNA is TGTGCCAGCAGTTTCGGTGCTAACTATGGCTACACCTTC.